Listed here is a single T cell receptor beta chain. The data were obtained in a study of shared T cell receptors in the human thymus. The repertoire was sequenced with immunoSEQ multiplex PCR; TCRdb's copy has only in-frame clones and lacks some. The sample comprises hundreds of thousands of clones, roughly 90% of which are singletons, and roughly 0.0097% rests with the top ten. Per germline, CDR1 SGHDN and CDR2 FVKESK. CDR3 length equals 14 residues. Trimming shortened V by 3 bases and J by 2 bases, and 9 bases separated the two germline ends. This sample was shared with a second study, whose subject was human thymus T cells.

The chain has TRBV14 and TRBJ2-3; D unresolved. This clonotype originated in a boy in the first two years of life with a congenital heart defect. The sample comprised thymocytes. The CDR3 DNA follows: TGTGCCAGCAGCCAGGGCCGGCCCACAGATACGCAGTATTTT. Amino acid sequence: CASSQGRPTDTQYF. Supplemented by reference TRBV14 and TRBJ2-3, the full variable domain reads EAGVTQFPSHSVIEKGQTVTLRCDPISGHDNLYWYRRVMGKEIKFLLHFVKESKQDESGMPNNRFLAERTGGTYSTLKVQPAELEDSGVYFCASSQGRPTDTQYFGPGTRLTVL.